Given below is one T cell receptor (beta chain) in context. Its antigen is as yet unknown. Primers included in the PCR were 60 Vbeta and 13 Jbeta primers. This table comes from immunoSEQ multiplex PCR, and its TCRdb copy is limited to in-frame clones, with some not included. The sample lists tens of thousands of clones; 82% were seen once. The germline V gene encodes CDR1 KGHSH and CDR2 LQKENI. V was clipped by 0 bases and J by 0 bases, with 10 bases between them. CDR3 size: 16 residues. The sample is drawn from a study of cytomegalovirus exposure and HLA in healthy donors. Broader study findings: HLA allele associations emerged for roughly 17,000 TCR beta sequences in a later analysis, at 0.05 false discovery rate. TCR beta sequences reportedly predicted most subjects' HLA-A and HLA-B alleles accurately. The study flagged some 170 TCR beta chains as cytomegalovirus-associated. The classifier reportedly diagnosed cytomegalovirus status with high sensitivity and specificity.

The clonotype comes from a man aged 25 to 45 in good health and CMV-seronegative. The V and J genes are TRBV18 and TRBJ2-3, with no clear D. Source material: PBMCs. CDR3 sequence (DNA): TGTGCCAGCTCACCACCGCCCTCCACTAGCACAGATACGCAGTATTTT. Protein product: CASSPPPSTSTDTQYF. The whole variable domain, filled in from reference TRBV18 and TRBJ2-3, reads NAGVMQNPRHLVRRRGQEARLRCSPMKGHSHVYWYRQLPEEGLKFMVYLQKENIIDESGMPKERFSAEFPKEGPSILRIQQVVRGDSAAYFCASSPPPSTSTDTQYFGPGTRLTVL.